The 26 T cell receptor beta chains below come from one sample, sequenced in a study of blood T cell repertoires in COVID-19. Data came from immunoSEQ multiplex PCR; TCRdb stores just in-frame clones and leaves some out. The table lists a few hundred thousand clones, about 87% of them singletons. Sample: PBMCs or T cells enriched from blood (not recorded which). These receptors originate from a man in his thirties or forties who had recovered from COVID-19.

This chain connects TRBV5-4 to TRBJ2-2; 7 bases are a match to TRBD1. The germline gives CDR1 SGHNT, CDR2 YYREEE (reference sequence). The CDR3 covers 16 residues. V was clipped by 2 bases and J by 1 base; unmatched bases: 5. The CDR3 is CASSFERQGNTGELFF. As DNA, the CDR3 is TGTGCCAGCAGCTTCGAAAGACAGGGGAACACCGGGGAGCTGTTTTTT.

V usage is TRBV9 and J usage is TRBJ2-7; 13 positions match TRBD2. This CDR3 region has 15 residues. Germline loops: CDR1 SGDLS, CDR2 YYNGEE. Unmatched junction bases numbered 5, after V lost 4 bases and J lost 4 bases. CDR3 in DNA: TGTGCCAGCAGCAAACTAGCGGGAGGGGTGTACGAGCAGTACTTC. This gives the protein CASSKLAGGVYEQYF.

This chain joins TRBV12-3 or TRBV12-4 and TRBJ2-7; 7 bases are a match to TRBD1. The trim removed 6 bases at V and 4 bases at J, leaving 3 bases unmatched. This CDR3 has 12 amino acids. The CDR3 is CASSMTGYEQYF. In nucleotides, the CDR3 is TGTGCCAGCAGCATGACAGGGTACGAGCAGTACTTC.

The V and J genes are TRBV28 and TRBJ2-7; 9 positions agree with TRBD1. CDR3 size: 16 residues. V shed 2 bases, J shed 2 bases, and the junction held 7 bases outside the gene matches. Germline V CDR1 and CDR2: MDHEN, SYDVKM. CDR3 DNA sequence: TGTGCCAGCAGTTTAGCCGGGACAGGGAAGGCCTACGAGCAGTACTTC. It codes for CASSLAGTGKAYEQYF.

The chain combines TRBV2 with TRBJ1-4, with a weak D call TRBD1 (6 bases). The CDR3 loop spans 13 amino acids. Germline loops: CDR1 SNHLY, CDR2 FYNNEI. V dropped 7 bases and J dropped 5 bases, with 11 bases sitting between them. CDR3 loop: CASNGQRNEKLFF. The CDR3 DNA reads TGTGCCAGCAATGGACAGAGGAATGAAAAACTGTTTTTT.

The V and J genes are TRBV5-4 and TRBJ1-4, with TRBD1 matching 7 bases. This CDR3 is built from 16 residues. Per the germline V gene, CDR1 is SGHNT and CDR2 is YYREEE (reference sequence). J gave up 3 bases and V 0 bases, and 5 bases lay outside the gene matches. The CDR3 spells CASSLGLGQPNEKLFF. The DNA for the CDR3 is TGTGCCAGCAGCTTGGGTCTGGGACAGCCTAATGAAAAACTGTTTTTT.

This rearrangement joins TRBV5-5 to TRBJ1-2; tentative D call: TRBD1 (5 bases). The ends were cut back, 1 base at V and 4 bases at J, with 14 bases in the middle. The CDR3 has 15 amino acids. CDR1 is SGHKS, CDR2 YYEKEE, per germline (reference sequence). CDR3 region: CASSLFVGGGYGYTF. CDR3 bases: TGTGCCAGCAGCTTGTTCGTGGGGGGTGGCTATGGCTACACCTTC.

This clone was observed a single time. The CDR3 reads CASSQDWGTGTYEQYF. The CDR3 DNA follows: TGTGCCAGCAGCCAAGATTGGGGGACAGGAACCTACGAGCAGTACTTC. The chain carries TRBV3-1 (or the pseudogene TRBV3-2) and TRBJ2-7; 8 nucleotides match TRBD1. The CDR3 totals 16 residues. V lost 0 bases to trimming and J lost 2 bases; unmatched junction nucleotides: 6. CDR1 is LGHDT and CDR2 is YNNKEL in the germline V gene (reference sequence).

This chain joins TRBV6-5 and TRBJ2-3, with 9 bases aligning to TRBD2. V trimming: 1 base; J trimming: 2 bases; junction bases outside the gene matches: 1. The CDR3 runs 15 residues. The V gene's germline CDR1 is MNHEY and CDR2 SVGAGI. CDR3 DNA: TGTGCCAGCAGTTACTTAGCGGGGGCCACAGATACGCAGTATTTT. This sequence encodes CASSYLAGATDTQYF.

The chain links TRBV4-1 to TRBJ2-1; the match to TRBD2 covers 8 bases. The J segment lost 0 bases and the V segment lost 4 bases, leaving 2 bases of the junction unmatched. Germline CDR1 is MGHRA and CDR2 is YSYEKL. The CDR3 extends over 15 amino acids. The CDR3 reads CASSRLALSYNEQFF. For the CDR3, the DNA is TGCGCCAGCAGCCGACTAGCGCTCTCCTACAATGAGCAGTTCTTC.

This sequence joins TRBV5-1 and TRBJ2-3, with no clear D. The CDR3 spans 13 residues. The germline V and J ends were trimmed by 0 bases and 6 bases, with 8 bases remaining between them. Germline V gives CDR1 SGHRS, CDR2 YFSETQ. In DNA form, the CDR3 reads TGCGCCAGCAGCTTGGCGGTAGTTGATACGCAGTATTTT. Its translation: CASSLAVVDTQYF. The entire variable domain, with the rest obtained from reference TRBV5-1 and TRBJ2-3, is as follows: KAGVTQTPRYLIKTRGQQVTLSCSPISGHRSVSWYQQTPGQGLQFLFEYFSETQRNKGNFPGRFSGRQFSNSRSEMNVSTLELGDSALYLCASSLAVVDTQYFGPGTRLTVL.

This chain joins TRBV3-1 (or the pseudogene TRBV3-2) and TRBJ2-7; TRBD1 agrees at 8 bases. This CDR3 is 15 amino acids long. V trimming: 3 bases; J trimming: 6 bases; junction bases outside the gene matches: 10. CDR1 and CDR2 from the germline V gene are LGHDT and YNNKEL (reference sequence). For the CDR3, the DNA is TGTGCCAGCAGCCAGGAGACAGGGGTTCTGTTCGAGCAGTACTTC. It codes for CASSQETGVLFEQYF.

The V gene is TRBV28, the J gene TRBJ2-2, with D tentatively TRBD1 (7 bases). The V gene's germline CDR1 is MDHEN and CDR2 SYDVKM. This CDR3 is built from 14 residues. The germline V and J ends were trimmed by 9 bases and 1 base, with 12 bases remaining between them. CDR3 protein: CASRQGGNTGELFF. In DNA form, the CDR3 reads TGTGCCAGTCGACAGGGAGGGAACACCGGGGAGCTGTTTTTT.

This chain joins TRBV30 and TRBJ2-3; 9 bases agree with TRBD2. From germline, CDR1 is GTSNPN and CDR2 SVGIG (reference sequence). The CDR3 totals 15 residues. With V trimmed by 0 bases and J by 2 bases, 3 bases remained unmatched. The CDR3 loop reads CAWSVPSGITDTQYF. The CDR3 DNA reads TGTGCCTGGAGTGTACCTAGCGGGATCACAGATACGCAGTATTTT.

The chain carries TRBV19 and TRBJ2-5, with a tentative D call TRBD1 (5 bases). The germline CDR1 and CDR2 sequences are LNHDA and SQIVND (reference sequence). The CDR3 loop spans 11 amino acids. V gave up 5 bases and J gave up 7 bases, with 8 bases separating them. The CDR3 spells CASSGRGTQYF. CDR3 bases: TGTGCCAGTAGTGGAAGGGGGACCCAGTACTTC. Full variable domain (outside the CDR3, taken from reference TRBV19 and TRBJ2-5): DGGITQSPKYLFRKEGQNVTLSCEQNLNHDAMYWYRQDPGQGLRLIYYSQIVNDFQKGDIAEGYSVSREKKESFPLTVTSAQKNPTAFYLCASSGRGTQYFGPGTRLLVL.

The CDR3 DNA follows: TGTGCCAGCAGGCCTACTCCTTATTCACCCCTCCACTTT. Translated, it gives CASRPTPYSPLHF. The chain links TRBV6-2 or TRBV6-3 to TRBJ1-6; D unresolved. V was cut by 6 bases and J by 8 bases, with 11 bases left in between. CDR3 length: 13 residues. Germline V gives CDR1 MNHEY, CDR2 SVGEGT.

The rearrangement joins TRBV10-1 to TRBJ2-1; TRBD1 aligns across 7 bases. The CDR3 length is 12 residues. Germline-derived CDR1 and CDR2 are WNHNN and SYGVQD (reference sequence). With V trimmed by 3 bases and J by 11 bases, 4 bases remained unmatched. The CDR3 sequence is CASSDRQGQQFF. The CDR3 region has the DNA TGCGCCAGCAGTGATAGACAGGGCCAGCAGTTCTTC.

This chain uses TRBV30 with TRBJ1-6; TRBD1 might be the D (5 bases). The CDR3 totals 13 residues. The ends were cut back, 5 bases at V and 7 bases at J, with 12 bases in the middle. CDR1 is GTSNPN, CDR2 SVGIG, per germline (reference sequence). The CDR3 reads CAWGAGGNSPLHF. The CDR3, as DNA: TGTGCCTGGGGGGCCGGGGGGAATTCACCCCTCCACTTT.

In DNA form, the CDR3 reads TGTGCCAGCAGGGAACGACAGGGGGCTGATGAAAAACTGTTTTTT. Translated, it gives CASRERQGADEKLFF. The chain carries TRBV7-9 and TRBJ1-4; 10 bases fit TRBD1. CDR1 and CDR2 from the germline V gene are SEHNR and FQNEAQ (reference sequence). The CDR3 is 15 amino acids. The ends lost 6 bases at V and 6 bases at J; junction bases unmatched: 7. Full variable domain (outside the CDR3, taken from reference TRBV7-9 and TRBJ1-4): DTGVSQNPRHKITKRGQNVTFRCDPISEHNRLYWYRQTLGQGPEFLTYFQNEAQLEKSRLLSDRFSAERPKGSFSTLEIQRTEQGDSAMYLCASRERQGADEKLFFGSGTQLSVL.

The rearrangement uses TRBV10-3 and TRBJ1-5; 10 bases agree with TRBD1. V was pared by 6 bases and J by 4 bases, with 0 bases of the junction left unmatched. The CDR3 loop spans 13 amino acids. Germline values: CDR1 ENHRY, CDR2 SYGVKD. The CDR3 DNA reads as TGTGCCATCAGGGACAGGGGGAATCAGCCCCAGCATTTT. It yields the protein CAIRDRGNQPQHF.

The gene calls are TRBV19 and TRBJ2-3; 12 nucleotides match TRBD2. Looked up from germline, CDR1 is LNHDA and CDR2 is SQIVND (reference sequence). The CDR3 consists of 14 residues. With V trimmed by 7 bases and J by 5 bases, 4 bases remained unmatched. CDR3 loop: CASMRGLAGDTQYF. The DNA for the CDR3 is TGTGCCAGTATGAGGGGACTAGCGGGAGATACGCAGTATTTT.

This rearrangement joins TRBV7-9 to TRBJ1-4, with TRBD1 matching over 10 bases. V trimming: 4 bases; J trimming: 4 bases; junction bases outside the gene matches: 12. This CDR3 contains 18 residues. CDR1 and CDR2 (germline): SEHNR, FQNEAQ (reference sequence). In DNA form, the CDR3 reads TGTGCCAGCAGCTCAGTCCCGGGACAGGGGTTGGTTAATGAAAAACTGTTTTTT. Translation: CASSSVPGQGLVNEKLFF. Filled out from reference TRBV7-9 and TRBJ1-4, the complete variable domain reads DTGVSQNPRHKITKRGQNVTFRCDPISEHNRLYWYRQTLGQGPEFLTYFQNEAQLEKSRLLSDRFSAERPKGSFSTLEIQRTEQGDSAMYLCASSSVPGQGLVNEKLFFGSGTQLSVL.

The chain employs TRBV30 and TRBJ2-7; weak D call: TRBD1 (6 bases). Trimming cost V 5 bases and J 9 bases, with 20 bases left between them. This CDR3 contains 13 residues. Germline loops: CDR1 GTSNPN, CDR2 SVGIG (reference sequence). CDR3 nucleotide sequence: TGTGCCTGGGAGACAGGAGAAACCGCCGGGCAGTACTTC. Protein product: CAWETGETAGQYF.

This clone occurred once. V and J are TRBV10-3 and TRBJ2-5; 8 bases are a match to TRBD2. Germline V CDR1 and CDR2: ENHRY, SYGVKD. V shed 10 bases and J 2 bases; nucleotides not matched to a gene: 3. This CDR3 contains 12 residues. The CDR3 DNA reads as TGTGCCACATCGGGGGGGCAAGAGACCCAGTACTTC. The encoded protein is CATSGGQETQYF.

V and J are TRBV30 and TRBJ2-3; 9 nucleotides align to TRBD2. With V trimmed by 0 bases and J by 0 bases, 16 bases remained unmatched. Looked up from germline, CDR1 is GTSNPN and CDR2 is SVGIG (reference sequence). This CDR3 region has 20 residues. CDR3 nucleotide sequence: TGTGCCTGGAGTGTAGCCGAAGGCCTAGCGGGGTTTTCTAGCACAGATACGCAGTATTTT. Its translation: CAWSVAEGLAGFSSTDTQYF.

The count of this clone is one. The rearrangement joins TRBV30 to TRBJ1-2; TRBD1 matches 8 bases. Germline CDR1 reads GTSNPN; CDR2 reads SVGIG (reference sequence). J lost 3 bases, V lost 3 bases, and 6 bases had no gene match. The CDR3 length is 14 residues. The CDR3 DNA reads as TGTGCCTGGAGAGCAGGGGGCCGTCACTATGGCTACACCTTC. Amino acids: CAWRAGGRHYGYTF.